This passage covers 18 T cell receptor beta chains from one sample sequenced in a study of blood T cell repertoires in COVID-19. The method was immunoSEQ multiplex PCR; TCRdb's version includes in-frame clones alone and lacks a portion of them. The sample records 150,000 or so clones, roughly 90% being singletons. The source material was peripheral blood. Source of these receptors: a man between 18 and 35 years old with acute or convalescent COVID-19.

The chain carries TRBV6-6 and TRBJ1-2, with D tentatively TRBD1 (6 bases). V was clipped by 6 bases and J by 9 bases, with 23 bases between them. Per germline, CDR1 MNHNY and CDR2 SVGAGI (reference sequence). This CDR3 has 15 residues. The CDR3 spells CASSITGMGFYSYTF. The CDR3, as DNA: TGTGCCAGCAGCATAACAGGGATGGGGTTCTACAGCTACACCTTC.

This sequence joins TRBV6-5 and TRBJ2-2; 8 positions agree with TRBD1. This CDR3 is built from 15 residues. V shed 5 bases, J shed 6 bases, and the junction held 8 bases outside the gene matches. Per the germline V gene, CDR1 is MNHEY and CDR2 is SVGAGI. CDR3 DNA sequence: TGTGCCAGCAGTCGCGACAGGGGTAGGGCCGGGGAGCTGTTTTTT. This translates into CASSRDRGRAGELFF.

The chain is built from TRBV19 and TRBJ2-5; 11 positions agree with TRBD2. Trimming at V came to 5 bases and at J to 1 base, leaving 3 bases not matched to a gene. The germline V gene has CDR1 LNHDA and CDR2 SQIVND (reference sequence). This CDR3 region has 15 residues. CDR3 DNA sequence: TGTGCCAGTAGTCCAGGGACTAGCGGCCAAGAGACCCAGTACTTC. Amino acids: CASSPGTSGQETQYF.

This chain connects TRBV27 to TRBJ1-1; D is ambiguous. CDR3 length equals 13 residues. Germline V CDR1 and CDR2: MNHEY, SMNVEV (reference sequence). V dropped 4 bases and J dropped 10 bases, with 16 bases sitting between them. In nucleotides, the CDR3 is TGTGCCAGCAGTTCTACGTTCCTCAAAGCAGCTTTCTTT. It translates to CASSSTFLKAAFF.

The sample holds one count of this clone. This CDR3 reads CASTQLEGYGYTF. The CDR3 region has the DNA TGTGCCAGCACCCAATTGGAGGGTTATGGCTACACCTTC. V gene TRBV25-1 combines with J gene TRBJ1-2; D call uncertain. The V gene's germline CDR1 is MGHDK and CDR2 SYGVNS. The CDR3 has 13 residues. V dropped 7 bases and J dropped 5 bases, with 14 bases sitting between them.

The rearrangement joins TRBV30 to TRBJ2-5; 9 bases line up with TRBD1. This CDR3 is 16 amino acids long. V lost 3 bases to trimming and J lost 1 base; unmatched junction nucleotides: 9. Looked up from germline, CDR1 is GTSNPN and CDR2 is SVGIG (reference sequence). CDR3 amino acids: CAWRLGQGGFQETQYF. Here the CDR3 DNA reads TGTGCCTGGAGGTTGGGACAGGGAGGGTTCCAAGAGACCCAGTACTTC.

The V call is TRBV7-9, the J call TRBJ1-5; the match to TRBD1 covers 7 bases. Germline V gene sequence: CDR1 SEHNR, CDR2 FQNEAQ (reference sequence). The V gene end was trimmed by 6 bases and the J gene end by 6 bases; junction bases not matched to a gene: 14. This CDR3 is built from 16 residues. The CDR3 protein is CASSILDDRVTQPQHF. The DNA of the CDR3 is TGTGCCAGCAGTATCCTGGATGACAGGGTGACTCAGCCCCAGCATTTT.

This clone was recorded only once. The chain couples TRBV11-2 to TRBJ1-4; D remains unclear. CDR1 and CDR2 from the germline V gene are SGHAT and FQNNGV. Trimming left V 0 bases short and J 11 bases short, with 7 bases between. The CDR3 spans 12 residues. CDR3 nucleotides: TGTGCCAGCAGCTTAGAACGCGCTAAACTGTTTTTT. This encodes CASSLERAKLFF.

This chain joins TRBV11-2 and TRBJ2-7; the D gene is possibly TRBD2 (5 bases). The CDR3 totals 14 residues. Looked up from germline, CDR1 is SGHAT and CDR2 is FQNNGV. V was cut by 5 bases and J by 4 bases, with 15 bases left in between. CDR3 DNA sequence: TGTGCCAGCAGCGTGCAGAGGGAAGGGTACGAGCAGTACTTC. Translating gives CASSVQREGYEQYF.

V and J are TRBV24-1 and TRBJ2-1, with TRBD2 matching 8 bases. The CDR3 loop spans 15 amino acids. CDR1 and CDR2 (germline): KGHDR, SFDVKD. The junction had 8 bases not matched to a gene; V was cut back by 7 bases and J by 4 bases. In nucleotides, the CDR3 is TGTGCCACCAGCAGTAGCGGGAAAAGATACAATGAGCAGTTCTTC. Translation: CATSSSGKRYNEQFF.

The J gene is TRBJ1-2, the V gene TRBV18; 7 bases align to TRBD1. J gave up 4 bases and V 6 bases, and 8 bases lay outside the gene matches. From germline, CDR1 is KGHSH and CDR2 LQKENI. This CDR3 comprises 14 residues. The CDR3 DNA reads as TGTGCCAGCTCCCTTGGCCGGACAGGCTATGGCTACACCTTC. This codes for CASSLGRTGYGYTF.

This chain uses TRBV4-2 with TRBJ2-7, with 11 bases aligning to TRBD1. The length of the CDR3 is 14 residues. V dropped 4 bases and J dropped 4; count of bases not matched to a gene: 3. CDR1 is LGHNA and CDR2 is YNFKEQ in the germline V gene. The CDR3 protein is CASSLGQGAYEQYF. Written as DNA, the CDR3 is TGTGCCAGCAGCCTTGGACAGGGGGCTTACGAGCAGTACTTC.

The rearrangement links TRBV5-6 to TRBJ2-1; 7 positions match TRBD2. Germline loops: CDR1 SGHDT, CDR2 YYEEEE. V was pared by 2 bases and J by 2 bases, with 7 bases of the junction left unmatched. The CDR3 consists of 16 residues. The CDR3 reads CASSFPKGTTYNEQFF. The CDR3, as DNA: TGTGCCAGCAGCTTCCCCAAAGGGACTACCTACAATGAGCAGTTCTTC. Complete variable domain (other parts from reference TRBV5-6 and TRBJ2-1): DAGVTQSPTHLIKTRGQQVTLRCSPKSGHDTVSWYQQALGQGPQFIFQYYEEEERQRGNFPDRFSGHQFPNYSSELNVNALLLGDSALYLCASSFPKGTTYNEQFFGPGTRLTVL.

This chain connects TRBV7-9 to TRBJ2-1; 8 bases are a match to TRBD1. V shed 5 bases and J 2 bases; nucleotides not matched to a gene: 2. CDR1 SEHNR and CDR2 FQNEAQ come from the germline V gene (reference sequence). The CDR3 loop spans 14 amino acids. CDR3 in amino acids: CASSPGQAYNEQFF. The CDR3 bases are TGTGCCAGCAGCCCGGGACAGGCCTACAATGAGCAGTTCTTC.

This sequence joins TRBV6-4 and TRBJ2-3, with TRBD1 identical over 8 bases. CDR3 length: 15 residues. V dropped 2 bases and J dropped 4; count of bases not matched to a gene: 5. The germline V gene has CDR1 MRHNA and CDR2 SNTAGT. For the CDR3, the DNA is TGTGCCAGCAGTGACGGTGACAGGGGCCCAGATACGCAGTATTTT. Protein: CASSDGDRGPDTQYF.

The V and J genes are TRBV7-9 and TRBJ2-7; 7 nucleotides agree with TRBD2. Germline trimming cut 4 bases from V and 3 bases from J; bases unmatched to any gene: 6. Germline V CDR1 and CDR2: SEHNR, FQNEAQ (reference sequence). The CDR3 runs 14 residues. CDR3 sequence (DNA): TGTGCCAGCAGCTCTTGGGGGGGAATCTACGAGCAGTACTTC. Translating gives CASSSWGGIYEQYF.

V gene TRBV5-1 combines with J gene TRBJ1-3; possible D gene TRBD1, 5 bases. Germline CDR1 reads SGHRS; CDR2 reads YFSETQ. The CDR3 extends over 18 amino acids. V gave up 4 bases and J gave up 3 bases, with 23 bases separating them. CDR3 in amino acids: CASSLVGGGELNGNTIYF. As DNA, the CDR3 is TGCGCCAGCAGCCTAGTCGGTGGAGGGGAACTCAATGGAAACACCATATATTTT.

This chain connects TRBV24-1 to TRBJ2-3; TRBD1 agrees at 9 bases. CDR3 length: 18 residues. J gave up 4 bases and V 4 bases, and 14 bases lay outside the gene matches. From germline, CDR1 is KGHDR and CDR2 SFDVKD. The CDR3, as DNA: TGTGCCACCAGTGACGCTTCCGGGACAGGGTCGATTGCAGATACGCAGTATTTT. This gives the protein CATSDASGTGSIADTQYF.